This T cell receptor beta chain is drawn from a study of breast tumors, draining lymph nodes, adjacent tissues. TCRdb passed the multiplex PCR reads through MiXCR, listing each CDR3 protein once. Among about 80,000 distinct CDR3 sequences listed, approximately 19% were seen once. Breast cancer patients provided tissue from their axillary draining lymph nodes. This clonotype was recorded at least ten times. Material for sequencing was axillary lymph node tissue. The clonotype was recovered from a female donor with breast cancer. Some clones in this sample may be carry-over from other donors' samples.

DNA of the CDR3: TGTGCCAGCAGTATAGCGGGAGTGGGGGAGACCCAGTACTTC. Its protein is CASSIAGVGETQYF. The chain employs TRBV2 and TRBJ2-5, with 9 bases aligning to TRBD2. This CDR3 comprises 14 residues. CDR1 is SNHLY and CDR2 is FYNNEI in the germline V gene. V gave up 5 bases and J gave up 5 bases; unmatched junction bases: 6.